Listed below are T cell receptor beta chains from one sample, sequenced in a study of blood T cells in healthy people across ages. TCRdb ran MiXCR on the 5' RACE reads and lists one entry per CDR3 protein. The sample contains about 1,500,000 distinct CDR3 sequences, over 25% of which appear only once. Material for sequencing was blood. The source is a woman aged 25-40 years in good health. Both conserved end residues are part of each CDR3. Each record gives: J gene, D gene, V gene, clone size, CDR3 length, CDR3 DNA, CDR3 protein. A D gene is named only where the DNA matches it firmly. Size is omitted from some rows. Given values are once, few, many or a class for expanded clones.

TRBJ2-3 | TRBD2 | TRBV5-4 | - | 16 | TGTGCCAGCAGCCCACCGGGGACTAGTGTTAAAGATACGCAGTATTTT | CASSPPGTSVKDTQYF
TRBJ1-1 | TRBD1 | TRBV12-3/TRBV12-4 | few | 15 | TGTGCCAGCAGTTTGGAGCCAGGGGGGAACACTGAAGCTTTCTTT | CASSLEPGGNTEAFF
TRBJ2-5 | - | TRBV25-1 | - | 14 | TGTGCCAGCACCCTGGGTGAATTGACGAATGAGCAGTACTTC | CASTLGELTNEQYF
TRBJ2-7 | - | TRBV12-3/TRBV12-4 | - | 12 | TGTGCCGCGGGACAGCTCCACAATGAGCAGTACTTC | CAAGQLHNEQYF
TRBJ2-7 | TRBD2 | TRBV27 | - | 17 | TGTGCCAGCAGTCGTAGCTTTTCTGCGGGAGGAGCATACGAGCAGTACTTC | CASSRSFSAGGAYEQYF
TRBJ2-3 | - | TRBV7-2 | many | 15 | TGTGCCAGCAGCTTAGAGATGGCAGGGTGGGATACGCAGTATTTT | CASSLEMAGWDTQYF
TRBJ1-2 | TRBD1 | TRBV5-1 | - | 16 | TGCGCCAGCAGCTTGGTTGGACAGGGAGGTCTTGATGGCTACACCTTC | CASSLVGQGGLDGYTF
TRBJ2-7 | TRBD2 | TRBV4-1 | few | 15 | TGCGCCAGCAAACGACTAGCGGACCCATCCTGCGAGCAGTACTTC | CASKRLADPSCEQYF
TRBJ2-7 | - | TRBV11-2 | many | 16 | TGTGCCAGCAGCTTAGATCTAGGGTCAGGCTCCTACGAGCAGTACTTC | CASSLDLGSGSYEQYF
TRBJ2-7 | - | TRBV10-3 | - | 13 | TGTGCCATCAGTGAATTCTCCACCTACGAGCAGTACTTC | CAISEFSTYEQYF
TRBJ2-6 | TRBD2 | TRBV7-2 | - | 18 | TGTGCCAGCAGCTTCCTAGCGGGAGGGCTGAAGGGGGCCAACGTCCGGACTTTC | CASSFLAGGLKGANVRTF
TRBJ2-5 | - | TRBV12-3/TRBV12-4 | many | 14 | TGTGCCAGCGGGGAAGGATCGTACCAAGAGACCCAGTACTTC | CASGEGSYQETQYF
TRBJ2-7 | TRBD1 | TRBV7-2 | - | 13 | TGTGCCAGCAGCTCAAAACCAAGGGGACAGGTGTACTTC | CASSSKPRGQVYF
TRBJ2-1 | - | TRBV4-3 | - | 14 | TGCGCCAGCAGCCAAGATGCCGGAACCAATGAGCAGTTCTTC | CASSQDAGTNEQFF
TRBJ2-1 | TRBD1 | TRBV7-2 | many | 15 | TGTGCCAGCAGCTTAGTAGGGGACAGCTACAATGAGCAGTTCTTC | CASSLVGDSYNEQFF
TRBJ1-1 | - | TRBV12-3/TRBV12-4 | - | 13 | TGTGCCAGCAGTTTACTTCCGGGGACTGAAGCTTTCTTT | CASSLLPGTEAFF
TRBJ2-3 | - | TRBV20-1 | many | 14 | TGCAGTGCTAGGCCTCCGGGGCTCACAGATACGCAGTATTTT | CSARPPGLTDTQYF
TRBJ2-2 | - | TRBV28 | - | 13 | TGTGCCAGCAGCCTACAGATCACCGGGGAGCTGTTTTTT | CASSLQITGELFF
TRBJ1-2 | - | TRBV7-9 | - | 17 | TGTGCCAGCAGCTTAGAATTCAGGACAGCTTCTAACTATGGCTACACCTTC | CASSLEFRTASNYGYTF